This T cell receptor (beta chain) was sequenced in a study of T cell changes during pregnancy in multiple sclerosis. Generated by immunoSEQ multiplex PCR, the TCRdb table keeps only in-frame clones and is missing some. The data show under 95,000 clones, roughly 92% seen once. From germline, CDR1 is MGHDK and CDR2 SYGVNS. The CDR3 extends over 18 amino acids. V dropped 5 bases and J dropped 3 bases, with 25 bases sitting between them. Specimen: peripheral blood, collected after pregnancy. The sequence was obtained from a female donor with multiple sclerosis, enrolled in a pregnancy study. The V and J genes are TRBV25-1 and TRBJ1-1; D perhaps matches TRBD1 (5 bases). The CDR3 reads CASSRYKGVGSEYTEAFF. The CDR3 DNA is TGTGCCAGCAGTCGGTATAAAGGGGTAGGCTCTGAGTACACTGAAGCTTTCTTT.